This entry describes one T cell receptor (beta chain). Its specific antigen is unknown. Per-base qualities were not stored, and no clone one base away is much larger. This entry is derived from a study of T-cell reconstitution after alpha-beta-depleted transplantation in children (dated by TCRdb to the mid-2010s). With regard to the full study: Using TCR repertoire profiling, the study quantitatively followed how T-cell immune reconstitution unfolded in children after TCRalphabeta/CD19-depleted allogeneic hematopoietic cell transplantation.

The receptor library was made with PCR. The sequencer listed for this sample is Illumina HiSeq 2500. TCR library preparation used molecular barcoding, with unique molecular identifiers applied to normalize quantification of the TCRbeta repertoire. TCRdb took the public reads, trimmed them with fastp at Q25, ran MiXCR for clone calling and kept in-frame beta chains. Rows with a matching CDR3 protein are joined into one entry that keeps the most common DNA and genes. Counted in this sample were approximately 400,000 distinct CDR3 sequences; approximately 11% of them appeared once. Of the sample, roughly 5.5% is held by the ten largest clones. From the cysteine through the phenylalanine, the CDR3 covers 11 amino acids. Only the CDR3 portion is preserved as DNA: 33 bases, with reading frame beginning at the first base. At the junction V is shortened by 6 bases and J by 10 bases, with 10 bases in between.

The sequence derives from a human donor who donated a stem cell graft to a child with acute myeloid leukemia. The chain is encoded by TRBV12-3 or TRBV12-4 joined to TRBJ1-5, with the D segment identity uncertain. Specimen: PBMCs from the stem cell graft donor, collected from the stem cell graft. In nucleotides, the sequence is TGTGCCAGCAGCTCCGGGTTTCCCCAGCATTTT. Its translation reads: CASSSGFPQHF.